These 2 T cell receptor beta chains originate from one sample sequenced in a study of T cell responses to AZD1222 COVID-19 vaccine. Clones were read by immunoSEQ multiplex PCR, and TCRdb kept only the in-frame ones, dropping some. The table lists about 120,000 clones, approximately 89% of them singletons. The sample in question was peripheral blood, obtained on day 0 of AZD1222 vaccination. These receptors were collected from an adult in good health.

Comments on this clone: No DNA is shown, since the ends of the CDR3 on it are uncertain; the CDR3 is the one TCRdb lists. V is TRBV6-5 and J is TRBJ1-1. Per the germline V gene, CDR1 is MNHEY and CDR2 is SVGAGI. The CDR3 has 16 residues if both end residues are counted. This chain's CDR3 is CASSYFGNGGPTEAFF.

The V and J genes are TRBV24-1 and TRBJ2-5; 10 nucleotides agree with TRBD2. Unmatched junction bases numbered 6, after V lost 4 bases and J lost 5 bases. Germline V lookup: CDR1 KGHDR, CDR2 SFDVKD. This CDR3 region has 15 residues. Here the CDR3 reads CATSDRAGGRETQYF. Here the CDR3 DNA reads TGTGCCACCAGTGACCGAGCGGGGGGGCGGGAGACCCAGTACTTC.